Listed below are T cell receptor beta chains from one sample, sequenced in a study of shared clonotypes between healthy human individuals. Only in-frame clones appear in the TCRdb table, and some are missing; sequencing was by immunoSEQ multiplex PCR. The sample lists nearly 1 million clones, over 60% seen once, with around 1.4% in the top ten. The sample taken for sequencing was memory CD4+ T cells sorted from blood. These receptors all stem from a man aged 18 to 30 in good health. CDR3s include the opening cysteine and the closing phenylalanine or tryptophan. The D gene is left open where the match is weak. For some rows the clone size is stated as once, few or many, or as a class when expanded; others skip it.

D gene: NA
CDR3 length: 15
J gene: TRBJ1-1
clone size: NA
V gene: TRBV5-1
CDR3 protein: CASSLEGHPDTEAFF
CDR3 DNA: TGCGCCAGCAGCTTGGAGGGACACCCAGACACTGAAGCTTTCTTT

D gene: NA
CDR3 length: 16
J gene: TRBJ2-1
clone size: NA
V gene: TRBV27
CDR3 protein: CASSLSYGTSYNEQFF
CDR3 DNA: TGTGCCAGCAGTTTATCCTACGGTACATCCTACAATGAGCAGTTCTTC

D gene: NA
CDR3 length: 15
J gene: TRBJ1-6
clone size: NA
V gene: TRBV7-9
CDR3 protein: CASSLGAAFNSPLHF
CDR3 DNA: TGTGCCAGCAGCTTAGGGGCAGCCTTTAATTCACCCCTCCACTTT

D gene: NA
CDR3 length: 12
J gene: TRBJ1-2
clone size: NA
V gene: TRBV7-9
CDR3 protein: CASSLGTESYTF
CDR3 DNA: TGTGCCAGCAGCTTAGGGACAGAGTCCTACACCTTC

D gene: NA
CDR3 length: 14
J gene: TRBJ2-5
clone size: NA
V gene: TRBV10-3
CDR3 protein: CAIRGWSGQETQYF
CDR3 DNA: TGTGCCATCAGGGGGTGGAGTGGCCAAGAGACCCAGTACTTC

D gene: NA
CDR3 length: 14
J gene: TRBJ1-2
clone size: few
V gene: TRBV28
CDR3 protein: CASRNLQGRNGYTF
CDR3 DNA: TGTGCCAGCAGGAACCTACAGGGAAGAAATGGCTACACCTTC

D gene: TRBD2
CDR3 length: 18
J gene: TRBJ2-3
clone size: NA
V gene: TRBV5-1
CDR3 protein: CASSLGLAGVFTADTQYF
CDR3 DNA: TGCGCCAGCAGCCTCGGACTAGCGGGAGTGTTTACCGCAGATACGCAGTATTTT

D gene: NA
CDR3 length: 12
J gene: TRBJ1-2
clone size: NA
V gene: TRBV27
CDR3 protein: CASRHPRDGYTF
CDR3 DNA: TGTGCCAGCAGACATCCCAGGGATGGCTACACCTTC

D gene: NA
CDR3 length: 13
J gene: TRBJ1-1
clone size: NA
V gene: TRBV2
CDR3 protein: CASGRGLNTEAFF
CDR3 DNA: TGTGCCAGCGGGAGGGGACTGAACACTGAAGCTTTCTTT

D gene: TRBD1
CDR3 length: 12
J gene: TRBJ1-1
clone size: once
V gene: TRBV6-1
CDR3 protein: CASTTGTTEAFF
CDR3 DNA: TGTGCCAGCACGACAGGGACCACTGAAGCTTTCTTT

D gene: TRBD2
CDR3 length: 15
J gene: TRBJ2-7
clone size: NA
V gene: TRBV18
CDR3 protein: CASSPPGLAVAEQYF
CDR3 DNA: TGTGCCAGCTCACCTCCGGGACTAGCGGTTGCCGAGCAGTACTTC

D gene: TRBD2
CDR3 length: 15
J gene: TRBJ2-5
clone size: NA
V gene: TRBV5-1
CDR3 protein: CASSWTSGIQETQYF
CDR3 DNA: TGCGCCAGCAGCTGGACTAGCGGGATCCAAGAGACCCAGTACTTC

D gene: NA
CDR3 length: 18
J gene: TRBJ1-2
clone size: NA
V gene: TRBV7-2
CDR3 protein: CASSPFPGPGPSNYGYTF
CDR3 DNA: TGTGCCAGCAGCCCGTTCCCGGGACCGGGACCCTCTAACTATGGCTACACCTTC

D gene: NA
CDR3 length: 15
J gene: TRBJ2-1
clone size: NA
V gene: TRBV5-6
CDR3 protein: CASSQGSLRAREQFF
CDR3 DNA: TGTGCCAGCAGCCAGGGATCTCTAAGGGCGCGTGAGCAGTTCTTC

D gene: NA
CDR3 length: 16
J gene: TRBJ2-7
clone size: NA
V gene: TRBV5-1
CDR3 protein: CASSRRGTEISNEQYF
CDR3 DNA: TGCGCCAGCAGCCGAAGGGGCACAGAAATATCCAACGAGCAGTACTTC

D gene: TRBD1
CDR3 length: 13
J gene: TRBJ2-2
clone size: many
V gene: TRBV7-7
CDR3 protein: CASARTGTGELFF
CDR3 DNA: TGTGCTAGCGCGAGGACAGGCACCGGGGAGCTGTTTTTT

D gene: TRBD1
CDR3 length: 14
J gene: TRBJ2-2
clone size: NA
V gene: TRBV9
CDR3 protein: CASSARTGAGELFF
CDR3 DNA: TGTGCCAGCAGCGCCCGGACAGGGGCCGGGGAGCTGTTTTTT

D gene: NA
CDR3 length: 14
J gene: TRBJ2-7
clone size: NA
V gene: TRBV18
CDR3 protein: CASSLPGHTYEQYF
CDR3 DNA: TGTGCCAGCTCACTGCCGGGACACACCTACGAGCAGTACTTC

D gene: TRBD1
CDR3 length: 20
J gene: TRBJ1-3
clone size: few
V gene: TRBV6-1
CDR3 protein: CASSERPSTGIPGSGNTIYF
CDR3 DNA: TGTGCCAGCAGTGAACGGCCTTCGACAGGGATCCCCGGCTCTGGAAACACCATATATTTT

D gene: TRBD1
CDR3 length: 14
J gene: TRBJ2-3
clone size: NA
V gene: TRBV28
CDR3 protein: CASSRDRRTDTQYF
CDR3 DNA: TGTGCCAGCAGCCGGGACAGACGCACAGATACGCAGTATTTT

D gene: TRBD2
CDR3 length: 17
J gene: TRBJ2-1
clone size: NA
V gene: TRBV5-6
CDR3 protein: CASSLFAGGVIYNEQFF
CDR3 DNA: TGTGCCAGCAGCTTGTTTGCGGGGGGAGTCATATACAATGAGCAGTTCTTC

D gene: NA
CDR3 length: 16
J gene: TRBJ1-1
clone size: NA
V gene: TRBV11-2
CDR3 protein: CASSLDLPEANTEAFF
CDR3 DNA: TGTGCCAGCAGCTTAGATCTACCGGAGGCGAACACTGAAGCTTTCTTT

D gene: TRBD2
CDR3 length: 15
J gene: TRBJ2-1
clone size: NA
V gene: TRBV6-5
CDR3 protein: CASRLTSGQYNEQFF
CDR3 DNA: TGTGCCAGCAGGCTGACTAGCGGTCAATACAATGAGCAGTTCTTC

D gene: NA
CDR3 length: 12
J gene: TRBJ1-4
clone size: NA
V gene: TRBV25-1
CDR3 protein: CASADVGEKLFF
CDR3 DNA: TGTGCCAGCGCGGACGTCGGGGAAAAACTGTTTTTT

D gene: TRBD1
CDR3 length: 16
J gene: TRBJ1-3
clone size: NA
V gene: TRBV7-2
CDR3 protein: CASSLIRGDSRNTIYF
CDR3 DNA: TGTGCCAGCAGCTTGATCCGAGGGGACAGCCGAAACACCATATATTTT

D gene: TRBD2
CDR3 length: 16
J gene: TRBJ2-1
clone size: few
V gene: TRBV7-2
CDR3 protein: CASSRLAESSYNEQFF
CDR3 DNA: TGTGCCAGCAGCAGGCTAGCGGAGAGCTCCTACAATGAGCAGTTCTTC

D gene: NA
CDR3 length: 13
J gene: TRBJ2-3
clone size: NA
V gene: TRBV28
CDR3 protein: CASRPPSPPEQYF
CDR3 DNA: TGTGCCAGCAGACCTCCTAGCCCGCCGGAGCAGTATTTT

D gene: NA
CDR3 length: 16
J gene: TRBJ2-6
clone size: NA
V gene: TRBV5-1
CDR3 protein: CASSLDGGSGANVLTF
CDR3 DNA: TGCGCCAGCAGCTTGGACGGGGGCTCTGGGGCCAACGTCCTGACTTTC